The 26 T cell receptor beta chains presented below share a single source sample, sequenced in a study of graft-versus-host responses after intestinal transplantation. Repertoires were generated with immunoSEQ multiplex PCR, while TCRdb's copy carries only in-frame clones and drops some. The sample consists of over 100,000 clones, just under 95% of them appearing once. No antigens are known for them. Sequencing was performed on unstimulated CD4+ T cells sorted from spleen or lymph node cells, taken before intestinal transplant. These receptors originate from a human donor who received an intestinal transplant.

This CDR3 reads CASRKLNTEAFF. DNA for the CDR3: TGTGCCAGTAGAAAATTGAACACTGAAGCTTTCTTT. This chain uses TRBV19 with TRBJ1-1; D gene uncertain. The CDR3 is 12 amino acids. In germline, CDR1 is LNHDA, CDR2 SQIVND (reference sequence). V was cut by 6 bases and J by 0 bases, with 5 bases left in between.

The chain has TRBV6-6 and TRBJ2-7; D is perhaps TRBD2 (8 bases). The CDR3 spans 14 residues. V lost 11 bases and J lost 0, with 17 bases in between. Germline-derived CDR1 and CDR2 are MNHNY and SVGAGI (reference sequence). CDR3 sequence (DNA): TGTGCCGCAACCAGGGGGACTAGCTCCTACGAGCAGTACTTC. Translated: CAATRGTSSYEQYF.

V gene TRBV6-5 combines with J gene TRBJ1-2; D not resolved. CDR1 is MNHEY and CDR2 is SVGAGI in the germline V gene. CDR3 length: 14 residues. Trimming stripped 7 bases from V and 0 bases from J, with 12 bases between. The CDR3 sequence is CASNPSSSNYGYTF. In DNA form, the CDR3 reads TGTGCCAGCAACCCTTCCAGCTCTAACTATGGCTACACCTTC.

The chain joins TRBV11-3 to TRBJ2-2, with 8 bases identical to TRBD2. V lost 2 bases, J lost 4 bases, and 6 bases stayed unmatched. CDR3 length: 16 residues. Germline V gene sequence: CDR1 SGHNT, CDR2 YENEEA. CDR3 sequence: CASSLYGSGITGELFF. The CDR3, as DNA: TGTGCCAGCAGCTTATATGGTAGCGGGATCACCGGGGAGCTGTTTTTT.

V usage is TRBV25-1 and J usage is TRBJ2-7; D call uncertain. Trimming pared 4 bases from V and 3 bases from J, leaving 13 bases between. The CDR3 is made up of 14 amino acids. Germline assignment: CDR1 MGHDK and CDR2 SYGVNS. CDR3 DNA: TGTGCCAGCAGTGTCAAGCCGGCCGACTACGAGCAGTACTTC. Residues: CASSVKPADYEQYF.

The CDR3 region has the DNA TGTGCCAGTAGGAATACAGGGGGCGCGAATTACGAGCAGTACTTC. Protein sequence: CASRNTGGANYEQYF. The chain employs TRBV19 and TRBJ2-7, with 9 bases aligning to TRBD1. The CDR3 extends over 15 amino acids. Looked up from germline, CDR1 is LNHDA and CDR2 is SQIVND (reference sequence). V was clipped by 6 bases and J by 4 bases; unmatched bases: 10.

The chain is built from TRBV4-2 and TRBJ1-5, with D possibly TRBD1 on 6 matching bases. The CDR3 spans 18 residues. Germline assignment: CDR1 LGHNA and CDR2 YNFKEQ. With 1 base removed from V and 0 bases from J, the gap between germline ends came to 16 bases. Here the CDR3 DNA reads TGTGCCAGCAGCCAAGTATACGGACAGAGCTATAGCAATCAGCCCCAGCATTTT. It translates to CASSQVYGQSYSNQPQHF.

CDR3 in amino acids: CASSQRQGIPSGYTF. Written as DNA, the CDR3 is TGTGCCAGCAGTCAAAGACAGGGGATCCCAAGTGGCTACACCTTC. V usage is TRBV7-3 and J usage is TRBJ1-2; 8 bases are a match to TRBD1. Germline trimming cut 6 bases from V and 7 bases from J; bases unmatched to any gene: 13. This CDR3 comprises 15 residues. Per the germline V gene, CDR1 is SGHTA and CDR2 is FQGTGA.

This clone was observed once. The chain uses TRBV21-1 and TRBJ2-1; the DNA was not used to check the table's D call, TRBD1. TRBV21-1 corresponds to a pseudogene. The CDR3 loop spans 18 amino acids. DNA of the CDR3: TGTGCCAGCAGCAAAGGGGACGACTTTTACAGGGATAGGAATGAGCAGTTCTTC. This sequence encodes CASSKGDDFYRDRNEQFF.

The genes are TRBV6-6 and TRBJ2-2; 11 bases are a match to TRBD2. From germline, CDR1 is MNHNY and CDR2 SVGAGI (reference sequence). Unmatched junction bases numbered 1, after V lost 6 bases and J lost 1 base. The CDR3 runs 15 residues. Written as DNA, the CDR3 is TGTGCCAGCAGAACTAGCGGGGGGAACACCGGGGAGCTGTTTTTT. Translation gives CASRTSGGNTGELFF.

The rearrangement joins TRBV5-1 to TRBJ1-1, with TRBD1 as a possible D gene (6 bases). V dropped 4 bases and J dropped 4 bases, with 17 bases sitting between them. The CDR3 spans 15 residues. Germline V gives CDR1 SGHRS, CDR2 YFSETQ. CDR3 nucleotide sequence: TGCGCCAGCAGCCCAGTCGGGGGGGGCGGCACTGAAGCTTTCTTT. Translating gives CASSPVGGGGTEAFF.

The V call is TRBV11-3, the J call TRBJ1-1; D is undetermined. This CDR3 is built from 14 residues. CDR1 SGHNT and CDR2 YENEEA come from the germline V gene. V lost 2 bases and J 4 bases, leaving 11 bases between the germline ends. CDR3 nucleotides: TGTGCCAGCAGCTTAACCCGGGAGAGCACTGAAGCTTTCTTT. Translated: CASSLTRESTEAFF.

This chain connects TRBV7-9 to TRBJ2-7, with 7 nucleotides matching TRBD1. Germline CDR1 is SEHNR and CDR2 is FQNEAQ (reference sequence). CDR3 size: 14 residues. V lost 7 bases and J lost 3; bases outside the gene matches: 9. This CDR3 reads CASTRQGINYEQYF. The CDR3 DNA follows: TGTGCCAGCACAAGACAGGGAATTAACTACGAGCAGTACTTC.

V is TRBV13 and J is TRBJ2-3; D is unresolved. The V and J ends lost 5 bases and 9 bases respectively, with 12 bases between them. The CDR3 is 12 amino acids. CDR1 and CDR2 (germline): PRHDT, FYEKMQ (reference sequence). CDR3 nucleotide sequence: TGTGCCAGCAGCCCAGACTTCCTGACGCAGTATTTT. It translates to CASSPDFLTQYF.

The chain has TRBV27 and TRBJ2-1, with TRBD1 identical over 10 bases. The CDR3 totals 14 residues. Per germline, CDR1 MNHEY and CDR2 SMNVEV (reference sequence). Unmatched junction bases numbered 1, after V lost 6 bases and J lost 2 bases. The CDR3 here is CASRGQGPYNEQFF. The DNA for the CDR3 is TGTGCCAGCAGGGGACAGGGGCCCTACAATGAGCAGTTCTTC.

This sequence joins TRBV28 and TRBJ2-3; TRBD1 agrees at 10 bases. The germline V gene has CDR1 MDHEN and CDR2 SYDVKM. Trimming removed 10 bases from V and 3 bases from J; junction bases left unmatched: 4. This CDR3 is built from 13 residues. This CDR3 reads CATDRGRTDTQYF. The CDR3 coding sequence is TGTGCCACCGACAGGGGGCGGACAGATACGCAGTATTTT.

The V call is TRBV19, the J call TRBJ2-1; 8 bases align to TRBD2. CDR1 is LNHDA and CDR2 is SQIVND in the germline V gene (reference sequence). This CDR3 has 17 residues. With V trimmed by 3 bases and J by 6 bases, 13 bases remained unmatched. The DNA of the CDR3 is TGTGCCAGTAGTATCCGCTCGTTGAGCGGGAGTGGCAATGAGCAGTTCTTC. Amino acids: CASSIRSLSGSGNEQFF. The full variable domain, rest sourced from reference TRBV19 and TRBJ2-1, is DGGITQSPKYLFRKEGQNVTLSCEQNLNHDAMYWYRQDPGQGLRLIYYSQIVNDFQKGDIAEGYSVSREKKESFPLTVTSAQKNPTAFYLCASSIRSLSGSGNEQFFGPGTRLTVL.

The chain employs TRBV7-8 and TRBJ2-2; weak D call: TRBD1 (6 bases). Germline-derived CDR1 and CDR2 are SGHVS and FQNEAQ. The CDR3 extends over 14 amino acids. V lost 7 bases to trimming and J lost 1 base, with 10 bases between them. The CDR3 loop reads CASTGTLNTGELFF. CDR3 coding DNA: TGTGCCAGCACTGGGACATTGAACACCGGGGAGCTGTTTTTT. Filled out from reference TRBV7-8 and TRBJ2-2, the complete variable domain reads GAGVSQSPRYKVAKRGQDVALRCDPISGHVSLFWYQQALGQGPEFLTYFQNEAQLDKSGLPSDRFFAERPEGSVSTLKIQRTQQEDSAVYLCASTGTLNTGELFFGEGSRLTVL.

This chain joins TRBV7-8 and TRBJ1-4; perhaps TRBD1 as D (6 bases). This CDR3 is built from 15 residues. CDR1 is SGHVS, CDR2 FQNEAQ, per germline. V was trimmed by 0 bases and J by 5 bases, leaving 10 bases between them. CDR3 sequence: CASSLAGTRNEKLFF. In DNA, the CDR3 is TGTGCCAGCAGCTTAGCCGGGACAAGAAATGAAAAACTGTTTTTT. The full variable domain, completed using reference TRBV7-8 and TRBJ1-4, is GAGVSQSPRYKVAKRGQDVALRCDPISGHVSLFWYQQALGQGPEFLTYFQNEAQLDKSGLPSDRFFAERPEGSVSTLKIQRTQQEDSAVYLCASSLAGTRNEKLFFGSGTQLSVL.

CDR3 nucleotides: TGTGCCAGCAGGACCGGGTGGGGCCGCCGCGAGGGGGAGACCCAGTACTTC. Translation: CASRTGWGRREGETQYF. This chain links TRBV5-8 with TRBJ2-5, with D perhaps matching TRBD1 or TRBD2 (5 bases each). Per the germline V gene, CDR1 is SGHTS and CDR2 is YDEGEE. Trimming removed 5 bases from V and 5 bases from J, with 25 bases in between. The CDR3 spans 17 residues.

V is TRBV4-1 and J is TRBJ2-1; 10 positions agree with TRBD2. With V trimmed by 0 bases and J by 5 bases, 7 bases remained unmatched. This CDR3 spans 17 amino acids. From germline, CDR1 is MGHRA and CDR2 YSYEKL. In DNA form, the CDR3 reads TGCGCCAGCAGCCAAGAAGTAGTTAGCGGGAGGCACAATGAGCAGTTCTTC. This encodes CASSQEVVSGRHNEQFF.

CDR3 sequence: CASSPPGQGEAFF. In DNA form, the CDR3 reads TGTGCCAGCAGTCCGCCGGGACAGGGTGAAGCTTTCTTT. This chain uses TRBV28 with TRBJ1-1, with TRBD1 matching 9 bases. Germline loops: CDR1 MDHEN, CDR2 SYDVKM. The CDR3 is 13 amino acids. V lost 5 bases and J lost 7; bases outside the gene matches: 5.

The chain links TRBV16 to TRBJ1-5, with D unclear. Trimming removed 0 bases from V and 2 bases from J, with 5 bases in between. This CDR3 is 14 amino acids long. The V gene's germline CDR1 is KGHSY and CDR2 FQNENV. The CDR3: CASSQSIGNQPQHF. The CDR3 DNA reads TGTGCCAGCAGCCAATCGATAGGCAATCAGCCCCAGCATTTT. Full variable domain (missing parts from reference TRBV16 and TRBJ1-5): GEEVAQTPKHLVRGEGQKAKLYCAPIKGHSYVFWYQQVLKNEFKFLISFQNENVFDETGMPKERFSAKCLPNSPCSLEIQATKLEDSAVYFCASSQSIGNQPQHFGDGTRLSIL.

The V gene is TRBV14, the J gene TRBJ1-5; 8 nucleotides agree with TRBD1. V gave up 0 bases and J gave up 9 bases; unmatched junction bases: 7. Germline V gene lookup returns CDR1 SGHDN and CDR2 FVKESK. There are 15 residues in the CDR3. In DNA, the CDR3 is TGTGCCAGCAGCCAAGATCCAGGGGGCCCCCGGCCCCAGCATTTT. This translates into CASSQDPGGPRPQHF.

The chain uses TRBV11-2 and TRBJ2-2; D unresolved. The V gene lost 1 base and the J gene lost 1 base, with 13 bases spanning the gap. The CDR3 covers 17 residues. In germline, CDR1 is SGHAT, CDR2 FQNNGV. The CDR3 region has the DNA TGTGCCAGCAGCTTAGTGTTGGTCCCCAGGAACACCGGGGAGCTGTTTTTT. Protein: CASSLVLVPRNTGELFF.

This clone was found a few times. V usage is TRBV7-9 and J usage is TRBJ2-7; D gene unclear. Germline assignment: CDR1 SEHNR and CDR2 FQNEAQ (reference sequence). The CDR3 runs 11 residues. V lost 7 bases and J lost 7, with 11 bases in between. The CDR3 reads CASTQSREQYF. The CDR3 DNA reads as TGTGCCAGCACTCAGAGTCGGGAGCAGTACTTC.